Each of the 26 T cell receptor beta chains below was sequenced from the same sample in a study of T-cell reconstitution after alpha-beta-depleted transplantation in children. The TCRbeta library was prepared with unique molecular identifiers. One entry per CDR3 protein, called by TCRdb with MiXCR from the PCR reads. The sample shows about 91,000 distinct CDR3 sequences, roughly 8.4% of them seen only once. Sequencing was performed on PBMCs from the stem cell graft donor, taken from the stem cell graft. The receptor source for this set is a human donor who donated a stem cell graft to a child with congenital amegakaryocytic thrombocytopenia.

This clonotype was counted ten times or more. The chain joins TRBV20-1 to TRBJ2-3; TRBD2 agrees at 8 bases. Germline loops: CDR1 DFQATT, CDR2 SNEGSKA (reference sequence). Trimming cost V 3 bases and J 1 base; bases outside gene matches: 3. This CDR3 is built from 14 residues. The CDR3 nucleotides read TGCAGTGCTAGTCAGACTAGCGGCACAGATACGCAGTATTTT. Protein product: CSASQTSGTDTQYF.

This clonotype was seen ten or more times. The V and J genes are TRBV15 and TRBJ2-7; 9 bases map to TRBD1. This CDR3 region has 14 residues. J lost 5 bases, V lost 5 bases, and 7 bases had no gene match. Germline V gives CDR1 LNHNV, CDR2 YYDKDF (reference sequence). CDR3 residues: CATSWDRVAHEQYF. CDR3 nucleotide sequence: TGTGCCACCAGCTGGGACAGGGTGGCCCACGAGCAGTACTTC.

This clonotype was detected ten times or more. This chain links TRBV4-1 with TRBJ1-1; 9 bases align to TRBD1. Losses at the gene ends were 3 bases for V and 4 bases for J; bases not matched to a gene: 9. CDR3 length equals 16 residues. The germline V gene has CDR1 MGHRA and CDR2 YSYEKL. CDR3 in DNA: TGCGCCAGCAGCCAGCCCCCGGGACAGGGTGTCACTGAAGCTTTCTTT. Translation: CASSQPPGQGVTEAFF.

This clonotype has ten or more counts. The V call is TRBV7-8, the J call TRBJ2-1; tentatively, D is TRBD1 (5 bases). The V and J ends lost 0 bases and 6 bases respectively, with 6 bases between them. The CDR3 loop spans 13 amino acids. The germline gives CDR1 SGHVS, CDR2 FQNEAQ. The CDR3 sequence: CASSLAGVNEQFF. The CDR3 DNA reads as TGTGCCAGCAGCTTAGCAGGGGTCAATGAGCAGTTCTTC.

This clonotype was detected ten times or more. This chain links TRBV4-1 with TRBJ1-1; D uncertain. CDR1 and CDR2 (germline): MGHRA, YSYEKL. The CDR3 has 17 residues. V was cut by 2 bases and J by 2 bases, with 18 bases left in between. This CDR3 is CASSQPETGPINTEAFF. As DNA, the CDR3 is TGCGCCAGCAGCCAACCGGAAACCGGACCGATCAACACTGAAGCTTTCTTT.

At least ten counts were recorded for this clonotype. This chain uses TRBV11-2 with TRBJ2-7; D is unresolved. This CDR3 has 13 residues. The ends were cut back, 5 bases at V and 1 base at J, with 9 bases in the middle. Germline V gene sequence: CDR1 SGHAT, CDR2 FQNNGV. CDR3 DNA sequence: TGTGCCAGCAGCGTAGGGATTTCCTACGAGCAGTACTTC. It yields the protein CASSVGISYEQYF. Variable domain in full (rest from reference TRBV11-2 and TRBJ2-7): EAGVAQSPRYKIIEKRQSVAFWCNPISGHATLYWYQQILGQGPKLLIQFQNNGVVDDSQLPKDRFSAERLKGVDSTLKIQPAKLEDSAVYLCASSVGISYEQYFGPGTRLTVT.

The chain uses TRBV6-1 and TRBJ2-5, with 7 bases that match TRBD1. This CDR3 spans 15 amino acids. With 6 bases clipped from V and 3 bases from J, the junction kept 10 bases outside the gene matches. Germline CDR1 and CDR2: MNHNS and SASEGT. CDR3 protein: CASRQDRESEETQYF. CDR3 DNA sequence: TGTGCCAGCAGACAAGACAGGGAATCTGAAGAGACCCAGTACTTC.

This clonotype was observed at least ten times. The chain combines TRBV20-1 with TRBJ2-1, with 13 bases fitting TRBD2. Germline V gene lookup returns CDR1 DFQATT and CDR2 SNEGSKA (reference sequence). The length of the CDR3 is 16 residues. The junction had 7 bases not matched to a gene; V was cut back by 0 bases and J by 8 bases. The CDR3: CSARDGGLAGSYEQFF. CDR3 DNA: TGCAGTGCTAGAGATGGGGGACTAGCGGGATCCTATGAGCAGTTCTTC.

Concerning this clonotype itself: At one end, the junction sequence differs from germline, possibly due to a read error. The V and J genes are TRBV20-1 and TRBJ1-2; a weak D match, TRBD1 (6 bases). This CDR3 comprises 14 residues. Germline assignment: CDR1 DFQATT and CDR2 SNEGSKA (reference sequence). The CDR3 DNA follows: TGCAGTGCTAGAGGACGGGGGGCGAACTATGGCTACGCCTTC. This translates into CSARGRGANYGYAF.

This clonotype was seen many times. The CDR3 region is CASAWGGRNQPQHF. In nucleotides, the CDR3 is TGTGCCAGCGCATGGGGGGGCCGCAATCAGCCCCAGCATTTT. The chain is built from TRBV7-8 and TRBJ1-5, with D possibly matching TRBD1 (6 bases). This CDR3 is 14 amino acids long. V was shortened by 8 bases and J by 2 bases, with 13 bases between the two germline ends. Germline values: CDR1 SGHVS, CDR2 FQNEAQ. The complete variable domain, with remaining parts taken from reference TRBV7-8 and TRBJ1-5, reads GAGVSQSPRYKVAKRGQDVALRCDPISGHVSLFWYQQALGQGPEFLTYFQNEAQLDKSGLPSDRFFAERPEGSVSTLKIQRTQQEDSAVYLCASAWGGRNQPQHFGDGTRLSIL.

In its sample, this clonotype was seen many times. The chain combines TRBV4-2 with TRBJ1-1, with D hard to call. The CDR3 extends over 14 amino acids. Trimming left V 0 bases short and J 7 bases short, with 12 bases between. Germline values: CDR1 LGHNA, CDR2 YNFKEQ. CDR3 sequence reads: CASSQDLARREAFF. CDR3 coding DNA: TGTGCCAGCAGCCAAGATTTGGCGCGACGTGAAGCTTTCTTT.

This clonotype was seen repeatedly, ten times or more. The genes are TRBV7-2 and TRBJ1-4; D might be TRBD1 (5 bases). Germline V gene sequence: CDR1 SGHTA, CDR2 FQGNSA. The length of the CDR3 is 15 residues. V gave up 3 bases and J gave up 8 bases, with 16 bases separating them. CDR3 loop: CASSLLLGTGEKLFF. Here the CDR3 DNA reads TGTGCCAGCAGCTTGCTACTTGGGACGGGCGAAAAACTGTTTTTT.

This clonotype was observed many times. The chain has TRBV28 and TRBJ2-5; a weak D match, TRBD2 (5 bases). The CDR3 consists of 15 residues. Trimming cost V 5 bases and J 2 bases, with 15 bases left between them. Germline V gene data show CDR1 as MDHEN and CDR2 as SYDVKM. The CDR3 DNA follows: TGTGCCAGCAGTCGGGGTTCCCCCGTTCAAGAGACCCAGTACTTC. Protein: CASSRGSPVQETQYF.

There are many counts of this clonotype. The chain joins TRBV6-2 or TRBV6-3 to TRBJ2-2, with TRBD2 matching over 7 bases. Germline lookup yields CDR1 MNHEY and CDR2 SVGEGT. The CDR3 totals 17 residues. V gave up 2 bases and J gave up 4 bases; unmatched junction bases: 10. The CDR3 bases are TGTGCCAGCAGTTACCCCCCTAGCGGACTACTCACCGGGGAGCTGTTTTTT. Protein: CASSYPPSGLLTGELFF.

This clonotype showed up many times. This chain uses TRBV20-1 with TRBJ1-5, with TRBD1 matching over 10 bases. Germline V lookup: CDR1 DFQATT, CDR2 SNEGSKA (reference sequence). J was trimmed by 2 bases and V by 5 bases; bases with no gene match: 6. This CDR3 spans 15 amino acids. The CDR3 DNA reads as TGCAGTGCTGGACAGGGGGGATTGGGCAATCAGCCCCAGCATTTT. It codes for CSAGQGGLGNQPQHF.

Many counts were recorded for this clonotype. The chain is built from TRBV11-2 and TRBJ2-3; D is unresolved. CDR1 is SGHAT, CDR2 FQNNGV, per germline. Trimming left V 1 base short and J 2 bases short, with 16 bases between. The CDR3 totals 17 residues. Written as DNA, the CDR3 is TGTGCCAGCAGCTTAGGTCCCCCCGGCAGAAACACAGATACGCAGTATTTT. Translation: CASSLGPPGRNTDTQYF.

In its sample, this clonotype was seen a few times. Possible read error: a much larger clone is one base away. The genes are TRBV20-1 and TRBJ1-2; D may be TRBD1 (5 bases). V was cut by 2 bases and J by 7 bases, with 20 bases left in between. Germline V gives CDR1 DFQATT, CDR2 SNEGSKA (reference sequence). The CDR3 is made up of 15 amino acids. DNA of the CDR3: TGCAGTGCTAGATCCTCATGGGGGGACTGCGGTGGCTACACCTTC. Translated: CSARSSWGDCGGYTF.

This clonotype was seen at least ten times. J is TRBJ2-2 and V is TRBV7-8, with D unclear. This CDR3 is 14 amino acids long. Deletions cut 8 bases from V and 5 bases from J, with 15 bases between. The germline CDR1 and CDR2 sequences are SGHVS and FQNEAQ. The CDR3 sequence is CASEKGPKTGELFF. DNA for the CDR3: TGTGCCAGCGAGAAAGGGCCCAAAACCGGGGAGCTGTTTTTT.

This rearrangement joins TRBV30 to TRBJ1-6; TRBD1 matches at 7 bases. V was clipped by 7 bases and J by 7 bases; unmatched bases: 10. Per germline, CDR1 GTSNPN and CDR2 SVGIG (reference sequence). The CDR3 extends over 14 amino acids. Here the CDR3 reads CASQYRQGNSPLHF. In DNA form, the CDR3 reads TGTGCCTCCCAATACCGACAGGGCAATTCACCCCTCCACTTT.

This clonotype was seen ten or more times. The rearrangement uses TRBV2 and TRBJ1-4, with 9 bases matching TRBD1. Germline V gene lookup returns CDR1 SNHLY and CDR2 FYNNEI. J was trimmed by 8 bases and V by 5 bases; bases with no gene match: 9. This CDR3 region has 15 residues. As DNA, the CDR3 is TGTGCCAGCAGTCCAAAAGGGACAGGGTACGAAAAACTGTTTTTT. Translation gives CASSPKGTGYEKLFF.

This clonotype was seen many times. V usage is TRBV11-2 and J usage is TRBJ2-7; 8 bases agree with TRBD1. The CDR3 length is 16 residues. The germline gives CDR1 SGHAT, CDR2 FQNNGV. The trim removed 5 bases at V and 0 bases at J, leaving 9 bases unmatched. CDR3 nucleotide sequence: TGTGCCAGCAGCGACCCCGGGACAGGACTCTCCTACGAGCAGTACTTC. Amino acid sequence: CASSDPGTGLSYEQYF. Based on the CDR3 plus reference TRBV11-2 and TRBJ2-7, the full variable domain is EAGVAQSPRYKIIEKRQSVAFWCNPISGHATLYWYQQILGQGPKLLIQFQNNGVVDDSQLPKDRFSAERLKGVDSTLKIQPAKLEDSAVYLCASSDPGTGLSYEQYFGPGTRLTVT.

This clonotype occurred many times. The gene calls are TRBV5-1 and TRBJ1-6, with TRBD1 identical over 9 bases. From germline, CDR1 is SGHRS and CDR2 YFSETQ. The junction had 6 bases not matched to a gene; V was cut back by 0 bases and J by 8 bases. This CDR3 is built from 16 residues. The CDR3 loop reads CASSLAVGQGDSPLHF. CDR3 DNA sequence: TGCGCCAGCAGCTTGGCCGTGGGACAGGGTGATTCACCCCTCCACTTT. Supplemented by reference TRBV5-1 and TRBJ1-6, the full variable domain reads KAGVTQTPRYLIKTRGQQVTLSCSPISGHRSVSWYQQTPGQGLQFLFEYFSETQRNKGNFPGRFSGRQFSNSRSEMNVSTLELGDSALYLCASSLAVGQGDSPLHFGNGTRLTVT.

This clonotype has ten or more counts. This chain uses TRBV5-1 with TRBJ2-7; maybe TRBD2 (5 bases). The CDR3 has 16 amino acids. Germline values: CDR1 SGHRS, CDR2 YFSETQ. Trimming took off 0 bases at V and 2 bases at J, with 15 bases between the two ends. In DNA, the CDR3 is TGCGCCAGCAGCTTGGAGAGACGGGAAACTCCCTACGAGCAGTACTTC. The encoded protein is CASSLERRETPYEQYF.

The chain joins TRBV6-1 to TRBJ2-7; 7 bases map to TRBD1. This CDR3 contains 13 residues. CDR1 and CDR2 from the germline V gene are MNHNS and SASEGT. V lost 6 bases and J lost 2; bases outside the gene matches: 4. CDR3 DNA: TGTGCCAGCAGACAGGACAGGCCCTACGAGCAGTACTTC. As protein: CASRQDRPYEQYF.

The V gene is TRBV30, the J gene TRBJ1-1, with D maybe TRBD1 (5 bases). Trimming took off 5 bases at V and 4 bases at J, with 14 bases between the two ends. The CDR3 is 13 amino acids. CDR1 GTSNPN and CDR2 SVGIG come from the germline V gene (reference sequence). CDR3 in amino acids: CAWGGWGTTEAFF. Written as DNA, the CDR3 is TGTGCCTGGGGCGGGTGGGGGACCACTGAAGCTTTCTTT. The full variable domain, in which reference TRBV30 and TRBJ1-1 provide the parts outside the CDR3, is SQTIHQWPATLVQPVGSPLSLECTVEGTSNPNLYWYRQAAGRGLQLLFYSVGIGQISSEVPQNLSASRPQDRQFILSSKKLLLSDSGFYLCAWGGWGTTEAFFGQGTRLTVV.

This clonotype was counted at least ten times. The DNA of the CDR3 is TGTGCCACCAGTGATGTGGGACTTGCGGGAGTCAATGAGCAGTTCTTC. Translating it yields CATSDVGLAGVNEQFF. This chain uses TRBV24-1 with TRBJ2-1; 7 bases map to TRBD2. V lost 3 bases, J lost 6 bases, and 10 bases stayed unmatched. The CDR3 consists of 16 residues. From germline, CDR1 is KGHDR and CDR2 SFDVKD.